Given below is one TCR beta chain in context. One junction end does not reproduce the germline sequence, and a read error may be involved. This sample was taken from a study of blood T cell repertoires in COVID-19. Measured with immunoSEQ multiplex PCR; TCRdb has only the in-frame clones, and not every one. The sample yields approximately 130,000 clones, 84% seen once. What was sequenced was peripheral blood. The source of this sequence is a human donor in a cohort sampled during active COVID-19.

The CDR3, as DNA: TGCGCCCGCAGCGCTGGAGGGGGGGGCATAGATACGCAGTATTTT. Protein: CARSAGGGGIDTQYF. The chain couples TRBV5-1 to TRBJ2-3; TRBD2 is a possible D gene (7 bases). The CDR3 consists of 15 residues. Per germline, CDR1 SGHRS and CDR2 YFSETQ. Supplemented by reference TRBV5-1 and TRBJ2-3, the full variable domain reads KAGVTQTPRYLIKTRGQQVTLSCSPISGHRSVSWYQQTPGQGLQFLFEYFSETQRNKGNFPGRFSGRQFSNSRSEMNVSTLELGDSALYLCARSAGGGGIDTQYFGPGTRLTVL.